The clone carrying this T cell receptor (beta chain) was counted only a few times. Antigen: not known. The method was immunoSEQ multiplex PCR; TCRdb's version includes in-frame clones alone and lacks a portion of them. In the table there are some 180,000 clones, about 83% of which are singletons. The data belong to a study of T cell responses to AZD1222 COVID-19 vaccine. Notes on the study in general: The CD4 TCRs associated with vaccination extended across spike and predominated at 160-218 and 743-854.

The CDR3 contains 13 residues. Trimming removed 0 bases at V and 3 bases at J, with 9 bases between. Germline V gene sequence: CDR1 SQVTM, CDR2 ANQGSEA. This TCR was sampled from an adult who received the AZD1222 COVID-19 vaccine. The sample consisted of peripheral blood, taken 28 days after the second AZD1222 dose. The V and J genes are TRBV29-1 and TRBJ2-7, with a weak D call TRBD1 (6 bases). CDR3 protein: CSVEDQDSYEQYF. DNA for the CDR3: TGCAGCGTTGAAGATCAGGACAGCTACGAGCAGTACTTC.